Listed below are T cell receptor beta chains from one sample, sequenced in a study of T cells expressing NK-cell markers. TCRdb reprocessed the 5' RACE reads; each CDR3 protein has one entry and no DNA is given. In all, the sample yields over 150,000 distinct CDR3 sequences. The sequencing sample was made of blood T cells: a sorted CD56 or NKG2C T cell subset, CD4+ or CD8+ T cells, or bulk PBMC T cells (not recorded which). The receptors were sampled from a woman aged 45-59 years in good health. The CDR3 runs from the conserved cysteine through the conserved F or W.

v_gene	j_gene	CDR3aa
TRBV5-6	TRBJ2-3	CASSFAEFTDTQYF
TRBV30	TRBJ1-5	CAWTTGGFNQPQHF
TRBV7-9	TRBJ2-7	CASSSGRGGEQYF
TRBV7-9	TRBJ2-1	CASSVFAGPSPYNEQFF
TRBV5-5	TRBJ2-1	CASSPIAGVYNEQFF
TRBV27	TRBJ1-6	CASSPLGSYNSPLHF
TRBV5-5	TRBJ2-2	CASSFEEEVSNTGELFF
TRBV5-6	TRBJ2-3	CASSTGHPDTQYF
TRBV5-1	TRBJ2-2	CASSLGPGYTGELFF
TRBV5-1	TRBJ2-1	CASSLQRESYNEQFF
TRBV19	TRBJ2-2	CASQLEGTAGELFF
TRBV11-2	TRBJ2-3	CASSWTGASTDTQYF
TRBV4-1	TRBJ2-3	CASTQPGQRADTQYF
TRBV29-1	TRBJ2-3	CSVGLETSTDTQYF
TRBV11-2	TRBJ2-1	CASSLDILYNEQFF
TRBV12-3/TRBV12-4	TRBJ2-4	CASSARVAKNIQYF
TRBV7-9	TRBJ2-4	CASSSQSGGSKNIQYF
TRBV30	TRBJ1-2	CAWGPLNYGYTF
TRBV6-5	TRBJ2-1	CASSLTHGPPRGTHNEQFF
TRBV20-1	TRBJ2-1	CSALDRGDYNEQFF
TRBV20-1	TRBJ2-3	CSARDFEREATDTQYF
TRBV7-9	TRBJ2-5	CASSSSGRVETQYF
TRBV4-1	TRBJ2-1	CASSHAPGTGERIEQFF
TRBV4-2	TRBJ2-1	CASSQLEGLAGWEQFF
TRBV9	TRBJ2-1	CASSVEGGTGYNEQFF
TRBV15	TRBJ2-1	CATSRRSLGRMEQFF
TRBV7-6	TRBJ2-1	CASSPWDASGNEQFF
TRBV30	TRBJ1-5	CAWSLPAGQLFQPQHF
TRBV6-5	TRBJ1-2	CASSYGRSTGANYGYTF
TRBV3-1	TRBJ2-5	CASSQELRGRGGETQYF
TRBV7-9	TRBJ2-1	CASSMTSGNLLYEQFF
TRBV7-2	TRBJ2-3	CASSLFFPGGDTQYF
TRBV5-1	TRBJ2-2	CASSLAQRMNTGELFF
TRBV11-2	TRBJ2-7	CASSWTGEGYEQYF
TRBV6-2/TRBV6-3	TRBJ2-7	CASSYAVNSGRGDEQYF
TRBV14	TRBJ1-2	CASSQDWTDGYTF
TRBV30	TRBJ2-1	CAWTLTSGAYNEQFF
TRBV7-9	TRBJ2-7	CASSLRQGIYEQYF
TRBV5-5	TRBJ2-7	CASIMDRSSFAYEQYF
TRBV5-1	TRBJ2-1	CASSFNGREYNEQFF
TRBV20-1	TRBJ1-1	CSARPLGMAEAFF
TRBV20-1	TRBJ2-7	CSARAGQGAYEQYF
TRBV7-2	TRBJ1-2	CASSSGSNYGYTF
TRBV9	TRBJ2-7	CASSAGGPSFYEQYF
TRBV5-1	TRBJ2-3	CASRVAEPLTDTQYF
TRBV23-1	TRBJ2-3	CASIKKTDTQYF
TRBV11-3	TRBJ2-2	CASSTIDWGTANTGELFF
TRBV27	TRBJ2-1	CASSSGLDNEQFF
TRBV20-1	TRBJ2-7	CSARGRGDWSSYEQYF
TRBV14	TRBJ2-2	CASKDVGELFF
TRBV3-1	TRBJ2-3	CASSQVDISSGRAAGGDTQYF
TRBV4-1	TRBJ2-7	CASSQMRGGALSYEQYF
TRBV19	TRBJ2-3	CASSLGQGDTDTQYF
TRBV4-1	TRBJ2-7	CASSPETSGHYEQYF